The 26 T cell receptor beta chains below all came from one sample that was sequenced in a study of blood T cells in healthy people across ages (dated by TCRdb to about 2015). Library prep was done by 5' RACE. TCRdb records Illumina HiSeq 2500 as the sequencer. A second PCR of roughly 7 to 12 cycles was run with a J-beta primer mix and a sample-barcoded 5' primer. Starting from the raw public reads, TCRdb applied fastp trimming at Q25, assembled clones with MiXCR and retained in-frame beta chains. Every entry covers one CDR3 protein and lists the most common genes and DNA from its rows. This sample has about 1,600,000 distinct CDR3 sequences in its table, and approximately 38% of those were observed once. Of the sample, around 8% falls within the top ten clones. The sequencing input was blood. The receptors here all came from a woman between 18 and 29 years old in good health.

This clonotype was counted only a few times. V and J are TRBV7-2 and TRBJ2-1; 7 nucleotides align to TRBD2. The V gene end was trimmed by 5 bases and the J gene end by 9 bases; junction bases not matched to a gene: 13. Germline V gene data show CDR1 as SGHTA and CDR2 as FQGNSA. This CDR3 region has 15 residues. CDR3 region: CASSPLGGGPGEQFF. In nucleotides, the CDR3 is TGTGCCAGCAGCCCCCTGGGGGGAGGGCCGGGTGAGCAGTTCTTC.

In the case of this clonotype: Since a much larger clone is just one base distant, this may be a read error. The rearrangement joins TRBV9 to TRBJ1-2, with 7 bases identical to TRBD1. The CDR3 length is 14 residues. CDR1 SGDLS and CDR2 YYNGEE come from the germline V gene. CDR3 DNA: TGTGCCAGCAGCTCAGGGACAGTTAACTATGACTACACCTTC. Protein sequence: CASSSGTVNYDYTF. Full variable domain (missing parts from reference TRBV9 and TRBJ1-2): DSGVTQTPKHLITATGQRVTLRCSPRSGDLSVYWYQQSLDQGLQFLIQYYNGEERAKGNILERFSAQQFPDLHSELNLSSLELGDSALYFCASSSGTVNYDYTFGSGTRLTVV.

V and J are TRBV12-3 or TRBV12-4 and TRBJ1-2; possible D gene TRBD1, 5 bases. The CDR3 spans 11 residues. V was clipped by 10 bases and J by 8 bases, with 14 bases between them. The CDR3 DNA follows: TGTGCCACCCCAGGGCCTCAAGGCTACACCTTC. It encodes CATPGPQGYTF.

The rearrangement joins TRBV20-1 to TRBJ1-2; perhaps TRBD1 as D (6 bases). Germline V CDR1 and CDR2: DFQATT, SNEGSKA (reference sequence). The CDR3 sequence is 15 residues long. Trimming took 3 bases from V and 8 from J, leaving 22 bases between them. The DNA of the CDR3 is TGCAGTGCTAGTGAAGGTCTCGGGGGGCGCGGAGGCTACACCTTC. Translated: CSASEGLGGRGGYTF.

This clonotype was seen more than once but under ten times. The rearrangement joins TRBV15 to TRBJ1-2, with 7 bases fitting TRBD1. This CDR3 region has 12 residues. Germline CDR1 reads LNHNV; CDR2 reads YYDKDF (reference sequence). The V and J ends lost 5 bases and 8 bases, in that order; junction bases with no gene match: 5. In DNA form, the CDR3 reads TGTGCCACCAGCGGGGACAGCGAAGGCTACACCTTC. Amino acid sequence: CATSGDSEGYTF.

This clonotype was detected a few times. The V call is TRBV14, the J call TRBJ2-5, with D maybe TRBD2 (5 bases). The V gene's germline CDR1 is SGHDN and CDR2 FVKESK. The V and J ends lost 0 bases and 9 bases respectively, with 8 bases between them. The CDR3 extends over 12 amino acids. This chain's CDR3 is CASSQEGVAQYF. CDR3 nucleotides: TGTGCCAGCAGCCAAGAGGGAGTAGCCCAGTACTTC. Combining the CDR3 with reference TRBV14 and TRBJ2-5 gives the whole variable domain EAGVTQFPSHSVIEKGQTVTLRCDPISGHDNLYWYRRVMGKEIKFLLHFVKESKQDESGMPNNRFLAERTGGTYSTLKVQPAELEDSGVYFCASSQEGVAQYFGPGTRLLVL.

The chain's CDR3 is CASSRDSLAYEQYF. Here the CDR3 DNA reads TGTGCCAGCAGCCGGGACAGTCTTGCTTACGAGCAGTACTTC. The gene calls are TRBV5-4 and TRBJ2-7; 7 bases are shared with TRBD1. The CDR3 length is 14 residues. V shed 4 bases and J 4 bases; nucleotides not matched to a gene: 8. The V gene's germline CDR1 is SGHNT and CDR2 YYREEE (reference sequence).

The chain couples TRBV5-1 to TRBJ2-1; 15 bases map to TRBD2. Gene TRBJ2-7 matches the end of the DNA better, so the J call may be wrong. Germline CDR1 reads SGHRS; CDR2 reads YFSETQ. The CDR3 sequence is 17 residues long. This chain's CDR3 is CASTRTSGGASYNEQYF. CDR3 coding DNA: TGCGCCAGTACCAGGACTAGCGGGGGGGCCTCCTACAATGAGCAGTACTTC.

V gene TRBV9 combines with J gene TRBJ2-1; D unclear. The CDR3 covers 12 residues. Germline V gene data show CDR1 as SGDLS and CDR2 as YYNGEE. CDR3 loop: CARSSSYNEQFF. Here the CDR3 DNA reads TGTGCTCGCTCAAGCTCCTACAATGAGCAGTTCTTC.

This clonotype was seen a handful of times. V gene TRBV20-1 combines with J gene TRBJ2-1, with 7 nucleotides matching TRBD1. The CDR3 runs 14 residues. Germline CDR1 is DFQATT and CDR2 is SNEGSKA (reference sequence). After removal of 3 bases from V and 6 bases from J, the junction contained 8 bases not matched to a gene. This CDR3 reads CSASGTAKGNEQFF. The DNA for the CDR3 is TGCAGTGCTAGCGGGACAGCTAAGGGCAATGAGCAGTTCTTC.

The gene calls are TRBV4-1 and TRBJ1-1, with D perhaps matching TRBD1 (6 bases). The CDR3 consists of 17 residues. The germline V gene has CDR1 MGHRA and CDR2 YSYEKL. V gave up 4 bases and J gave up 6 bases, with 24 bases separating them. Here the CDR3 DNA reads TGCGCCAGCAGCCGCACAAAGTTCGCAGGGGTAAGCGCTGAAGCTTTCTTT. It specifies CASSRTKFAGVSAEAFF.

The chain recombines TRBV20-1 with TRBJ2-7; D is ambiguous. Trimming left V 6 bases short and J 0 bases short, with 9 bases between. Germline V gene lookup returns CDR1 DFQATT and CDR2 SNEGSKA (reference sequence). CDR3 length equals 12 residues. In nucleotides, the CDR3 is TGCAGTGCCCGACTCAGCTCCTACGAGCAGTACTTC. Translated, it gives CSARLSSYEQYF.

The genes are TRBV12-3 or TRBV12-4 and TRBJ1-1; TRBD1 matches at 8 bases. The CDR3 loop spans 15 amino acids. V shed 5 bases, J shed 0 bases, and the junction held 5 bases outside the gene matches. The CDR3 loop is CASSVDRGMNTEAFF. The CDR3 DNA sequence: TGTGCCAGCAGTGTAGACAGGGGTATGAACACTGAAGCTTTCTTT.

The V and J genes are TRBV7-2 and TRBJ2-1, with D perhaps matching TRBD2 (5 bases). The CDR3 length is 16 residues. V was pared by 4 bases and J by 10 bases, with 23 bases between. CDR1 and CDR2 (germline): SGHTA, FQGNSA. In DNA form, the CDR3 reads TGTGCCAGCAGCTCCTTTGGGGAAACTAGGTCGGGAGAGCAGTTCTTC. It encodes CASSSFGETRSGEQFF.

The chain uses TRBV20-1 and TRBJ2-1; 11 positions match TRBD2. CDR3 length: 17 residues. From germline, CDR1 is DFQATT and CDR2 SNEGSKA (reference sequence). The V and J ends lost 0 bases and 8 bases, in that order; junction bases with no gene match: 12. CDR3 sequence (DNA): TGCAGTGCTAGAGATCGGCTTAGCGGGGGGGGACAAGATGAGCAGTTCTTC. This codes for CSARDRLSGGGQDEQFF.

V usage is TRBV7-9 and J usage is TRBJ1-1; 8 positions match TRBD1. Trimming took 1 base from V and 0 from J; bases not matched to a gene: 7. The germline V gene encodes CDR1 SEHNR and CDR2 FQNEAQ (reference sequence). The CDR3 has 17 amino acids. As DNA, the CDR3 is TGTGCCAGCAGCTTAGGCAGGACAGGGAAAATGAACACTGAAGCTTTCTTT. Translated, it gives CASSLGRTGKMNTEAFF.

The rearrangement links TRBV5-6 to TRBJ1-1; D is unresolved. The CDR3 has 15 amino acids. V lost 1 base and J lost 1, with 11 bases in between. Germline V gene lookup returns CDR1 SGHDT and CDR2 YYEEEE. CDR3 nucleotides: TGTGCCAGCAGCTTGAGGGAAACAGCGAACACTGAAGCTTTCTTT. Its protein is CASSLRETANTEAFF.

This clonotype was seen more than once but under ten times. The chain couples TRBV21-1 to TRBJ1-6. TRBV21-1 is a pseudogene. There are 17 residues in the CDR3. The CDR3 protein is CASSNNTENSYNSPLHF. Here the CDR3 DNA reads TGTGCCAGCAGCAACAACACAGAAAACTCCTATAATTCACCCCTCCACTTT.

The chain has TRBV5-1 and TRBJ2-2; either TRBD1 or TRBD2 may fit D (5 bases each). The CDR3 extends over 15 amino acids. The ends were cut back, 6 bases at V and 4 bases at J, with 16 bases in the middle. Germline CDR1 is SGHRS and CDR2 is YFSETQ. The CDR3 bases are TGCGCCAGCAAGGATGGCAGGGAGAGCACCGGGGAGCTGTTTTTT. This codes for CASKDGRESTGELFF.

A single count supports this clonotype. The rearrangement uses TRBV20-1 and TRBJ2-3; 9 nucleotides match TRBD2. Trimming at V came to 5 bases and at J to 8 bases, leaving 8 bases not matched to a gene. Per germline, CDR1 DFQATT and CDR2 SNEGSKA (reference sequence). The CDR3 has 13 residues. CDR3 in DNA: TGCAGTGCTCGTCTGGCGGGAGGGGGTACGCAGTATTTT. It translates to CSARLAGGGTQYF.

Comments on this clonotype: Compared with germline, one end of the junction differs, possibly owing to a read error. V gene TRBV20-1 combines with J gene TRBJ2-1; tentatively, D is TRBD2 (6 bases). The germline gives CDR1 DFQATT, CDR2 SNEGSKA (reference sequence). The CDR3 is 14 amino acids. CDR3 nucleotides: TGCAGTGCTCCGACTAGAACTACCTACAGTGAGCAGTTCTTC. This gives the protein CSAPTRTTYSEQFF.

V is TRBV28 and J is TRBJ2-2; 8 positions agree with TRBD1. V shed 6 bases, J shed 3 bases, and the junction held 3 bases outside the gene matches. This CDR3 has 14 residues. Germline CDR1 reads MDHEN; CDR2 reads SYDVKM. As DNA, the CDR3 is TGTGCCAGCAGGACAGGGGCGGACACCGGGGAGCTGTTTTTT. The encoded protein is CASRTGADTGELFF.

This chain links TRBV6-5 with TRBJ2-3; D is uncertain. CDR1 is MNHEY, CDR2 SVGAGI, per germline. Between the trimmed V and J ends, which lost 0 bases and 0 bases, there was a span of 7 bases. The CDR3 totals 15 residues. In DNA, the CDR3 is TGTGCCAGCAGTTACTCGCGGATTAGCACAGATACGCAGTATTTT. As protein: CASSYSRISTDTQYF.

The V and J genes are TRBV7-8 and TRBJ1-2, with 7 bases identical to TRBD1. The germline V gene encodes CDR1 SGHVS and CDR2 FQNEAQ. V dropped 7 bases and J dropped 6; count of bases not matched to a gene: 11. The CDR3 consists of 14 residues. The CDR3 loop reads CASTRTRDSHGYTF. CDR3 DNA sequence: TGTGCCAGCACCCGAACCCGGGACAGTCATGGCTACACCTTC.

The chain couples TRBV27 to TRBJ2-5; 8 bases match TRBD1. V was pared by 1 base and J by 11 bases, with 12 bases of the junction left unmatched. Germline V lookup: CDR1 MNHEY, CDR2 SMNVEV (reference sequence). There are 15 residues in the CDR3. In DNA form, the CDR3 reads TGTGCCAGCAGTTTATGGGGACAGGCCCGGGGTGAGCAGTACTTC. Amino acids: CASSLWGQARGEQYF.

This CDR3 is CASSLEGKRSPLHF. The CDR3, as DNA: TGTGCCAGCAGCTTGGAAGGGAAGCGTTCACCCCTCCACTTT. This sequence joins TRBV11-1 and TRBJ1-6, with unresolved D. Trimming left V 3 bases short and J 9 bases short, with 12 bases between. The CDR3 is 14 residues long. Germline V lookup: CDR1 SGHAT, CDR2 FQDESV (reference sequence).